A selection of T cell receptor beta chains follows, all from one sample in a study of T cell responses to AZD1222 COVID-19 vaccine. Measured with immunoSEQ multiplex PCR; TCRdb has only the in-frame clones, and not every one. The sample consists of about 75,000 clones, around 88% of them appearing once. The sample consisted of peripheral blood, taken 28 days after the second dose of the MenACWY control vaccine. The receptor set was obtained from an adult who received the MenACWY meningococcal vaccine as a control. CDR3s include the opening cysteine and the closing phenylalanine or tryptophan. A D gene is named only where the DNA matches it firmly. Rows may omit the clone size; those that give it use once, few, many or a size class.

TRBJ1-5 NA TRBV18 15 NA CASSPQGKLNQPQHF TGTGCCAGCTCACCCCAGGGGAAACTCAATCAGCCCCAGCATTTT
TRBJ2-3 NA TRBV19 13 NA CASSSDSTDTQYF TGTGCCAGTAGTTCTGACAGCACAGATACGCAGTATTTT
TRBJ1-5 NA TRBV6-1 14 NA CASSDLRRDQPQHF TGTGCCAGCAGTGATTTGAGAAGGGATCAGCCCCAGCATTTT
TRBJ2-3 once TRBV30 17 TRBD2 CAWSLTGTSGAGDTQYF TGTGCCTGGAGCCTCACCGGGACTAGCGGTGCGGGAGATACGCAGTATTTT
TRBJ2-6 NA TRBV12-5 18 NA CASGLDFRDLAGANVLTF TGTGCTAGTGGTTTGGATTTCAGGGATTTAGCTGGGGCCAACGTCCTGACTTTC
TRBJ2-3 NA TRBV5-1 15 NA CASSLGHPDTDTQYF TGCGCCAGCAGCTTGGGACACCCCGACACAGATACGCAGTATTTT
TRBJ1-2 NA TRBV2 13 NA CASRQGRHYGYTF TGTGCCAGCAGGCAGGGTAGACACTATGGCTACACCTTC
TRBJ2-1 NA TRBV18 19 TRBD2 CASSPQGLAGQGNHNEQFF TGTGCCAGCTCCCCACAAGGACTAGCGGGGCAGGGGAACCACAATGAGCAGTTCTTC
TRBJ2-2 NA TRBV7-2 16 TRBD1 CASSFRKTGDTGELFF TGTGCCAGCAGCTTTAGAAAGACAGGGGACACCGGGGAGCTGTTTTTT
TRBJ2-7 NA TRBV14 12 NA CASSQTGYEQYF TGTGCCAGCAGCCAAACGGGCTACGAGCAGTACTTC
TRBJ1-1 NA TRBV10-2 12 TRBD1 CASAGQGTEAFF TGCGCCAGCGCAGGACAGGGTACTGAAGCTTTCTTT
TRBJ1-1 once TRBV11-1 12 NA CASSFRNTEAFF TGTGCCAGCAGCTTTCGGAACACTGAAGCTTTCTTT
TRBJ1-2 NA TRBV6-1 14 NA CASSEALGVVGYTF TGTGCCAGCAGTGAAGCGCTCGGGGTTGTCGGCTACACCTTC
TRBJ1-4 NA TRBV29-1 14 TRBD1 CSAGTVATNEKLFF TGCAGCGCTGGGACAGTTGCAACTAATGAAAAACTGTTTTTT
TRBJ1-1 NA TRBV14 14 NA CASSQLEMNTEAFF TGTGCCAGCAGCCAGCTGGAGATGAACACTGAAGCTTTCTTT
TRBJ1-1 NA TRBV7-8 14 NA CASSGGTANTEAFF TGTGCCAGCAGCGGCGGGACGGCGAACACTGAAGCTTTCTTT
TRBJ2-5 once TRBV5-4 13 TRBD2 CASSFTSEETQYF TGTGCCAGCAGCTTTACTAGCGAGGAGACCCAGTACTTC
TRBJ1-6 NA TRBV30 14 NA CAWSRTTRNSPLHF TGTGCCTGGAGTCGGACTACCCGGAATTCACCCCTCCACTTT
TRBJ2-1 NA TRBV18 15 TRBD1 CASSRSGQGSDEQFF TGTGCCAGCTCACGATCAGGACAGGGGAGCGATGAGCAGTTCTTC
TRBJ1-1 NA TRBV6-1 14 NA CASSETDSRSEAFF TGTGCCAGCAGTGAGACCGACAGCCGGTCTGAAGCTTTCTTT
TRBJ2-1 NA TRBV5-6 14 TRBD1 CASSFTQGVKEQFF TGTGCCAGCAGCTTTACACAGGGGGTAAAAGAGCAGTTCTTC
TRBJ2-7 NA TRBV7-2 16 TRBD2 CASSLLAGVSSYEQYF TGTGCCAGCAGCTTACTAGCGGGAGTTAGCTCCTACGAGCAGTACTTC
TRBJ1-4 NA TRBV6-5 14 TRBD1 CASTRDRDLEKLFF TGTGCCAGCACTCGGGACAGGGATCTTGAAAAACTGTTTTTT
TRBJ1-1 NA TRBV6-5 15 NA CASNTGQKLNTEAFF TGTGCCAGCAACACTGGACAGAAACTGAACACTGAAGCTTTCTTT
TRBJ2-5 NA TRBV7-3 17 NA CASSPLGRLGEGETQYF TGTGCCAGCAGCCCATTGGGGCGGTTAGGCGAAGGAGAGACCCAGTACTTC
TRBJ2-7 few TRBV19 15 TRBD2 CASSIRSGGSYEQYF TGTGCCAGTAGTATAAGGAGCGGGGGCTCCTACGAGCAGTACTTC
TRBJ2-3 NA TRBV27 11 NA CASSSVYTQYF TGTGCCAGCAGTTCGGTCTATACGCAGTATTTT
TRBJ2-7 NA TRBV5-1 13 NA CASSLAQSREQYF TGCGCCAGCAGCTTGGCGCAGTCGCGCGAGCAGTACTTC
TRBJ2-5 NA TRBV30 13 NA CAWSVPGQETQYF TGTGCCTGGAGTGTACCAGGCCAAGAGACCCAGTACTTC
TRBJ2-5 NA TRBV9 14 NA CASSQDGRYGVQYF TGTGCCAGCAGTCAGGACGGACGGTACGGGGTCCAGTACTTC
TRBJ1-3 NA TRBV5-5 14 NA CASSFTDSGNTIYF TGTGCCAGCAGCTTTACGGACTCTGGAAACACCATATATTTT
TRBJ2-2 NA TRBV28 16 TRBD1 CASSFGGTGLGGELFF TGTGCCAGCAGTTTTGGGGGGACAGGGCTAGGCGGGGAGCTGTTTTTT
TRBJ2-1 NA TRBV6-5 13 NA CASALDPDREQFF TGTGCCAGCGCCTTAGACCCAGACAGGGAGCAGTTCTTC
TRBJ1-5 NA TRBV4-2 14 NA CASSQVGSGQPQHF TGTGCCAGCAGCCAAGTCGGAAGCGGTCAGCCCCAGCATTTT
TRBJ1-4 NA TRBV3-1/TRBV3-2 16 NA CASSPRRGTLNEKLFF TGTGCCAGCAGCCCTCGTCGCGGAACCCTTAATGAAAAACTGTTTTTT
TRBJ1-1 NA TRBV11-3 13 NA CASSFGTNTEAFF TGTGCCAGCAGCTTCGGAACGAACACTGAAGCTTTCTTT
TRBJ1-5 few TRBV5-1 14 NA CASSLGSGDQPQHF TGCGCCAGCAGCTTGGGGTCAGGGGATCAGCCCCAGCATTTT
TRBJ1-2 NA TRBV6-5 14 TRBD1 CASSYMDRGGGYTF TGTGCCAGCAGTTACATGGACAGGGGAGGTGGCTACACCTTC
TRBJ1-2 NA TRBV6-5 14 NA CASRPPGFNYGYTF TGTGCCAGCAGACCACCGGGATTTAACTATGGCTACACCTTC
TRBJ1-6 NA TRBV6-6 14 NA CASSYSPGESPLHF TGTGCCAGCAGTTACTCGCCAGGTGAATCACCCCTCCACTTT
TRBJ2-5 NA TRBV5-1 14 NA CASSLPGRGETQYF TGCGCCAGCAGCTTGCCAGGGCGGGGAGAGACCCAGTACTTC
TRBJ2-7 NA TRBV5-1 17 TRBD2 CASSLDPASGSSYEQYF TGCGCCAGCAGCTTGGACCCGGCTAGCGGGAGCTCCTACGAGCAGTACTTC
TRBJ1-2 NA TRBV24-1 13 TRBD1 CAISADRNDGYTF TGTGCCATCTCGGCGGACAGGAACGATGGCTACACCTTC
TRBJ1-5 NA TRBV2 13 NA CASSGQGGQPQHF TGTGCCAGCAGTGGGCAGGGAGGGCAGCCCCAGCATTTT
TRBJ2-5 NA TRBV6-5 14 NA CASSYGGVGETQYF TGTGCCAGCAGTTACGGCGGAGTAGGAGAGACCCAGTACTTC
TRBJ2-1 NA TRBV10-3 12 NA CAISPKYNEQFF TGTGCCATCAGTCCGAAATACAATGAGCAGTTCTTC
TRBJ2-7 NA TRBV27 15 NA CASSRTAQSSYEQYF TGTGCCAGCAGCAGGACCGCCCAAAGCTCCTACGAGCAGTACTTC
TRBJ1-5 NA TRBV19 14 NA CASSIGIGSQPQHF TGTGCCAGTAGTATAGGTATAGGGAGCCAGCCCCAGCATTTT
TRBJ1-2 NA TRBV10-3 15 NA CAISLRRDNDYGYTF TGTGCCATCAGCCTTCGCCGGGACAATGACTATGGCTACACCTTC
TRBJ2-7 NA TRBV9 16 TRBD1 CASSGPGQGGSYEQYF TGTGCCAGCAGCGGACCGGGACAGGGAGGATCCTACGAGCAGTACTTC
TRBJ2-1 NA TRBV10-3 15 NA CAISEGSGSVDEQFF TGTGCCATCAGTGAGGGGTCGGGTTCTGTAGATGAGCAGTTCTTC
TRBJ2-5 NA TRBV5-1 13 NA CASSLEARETQYF TGCGCCAGCAGCTTGGAGGCGCGAGAGACCCAGTACTTC
TRBJ1-1 NA TRBV12-3/TRBV12-4 12 NA CASSWGDAEAFF TGTGCCAGCAGCTGGGGAGACGCTGAAGCTTTCTTT
TRBJ1-3 NA TRBV7-9 14 NA CASSLPGAGNTIYF TGTGCCAGCAGCTTACCGGGTGCTGGAAACACCATATATTTT
TRBJ1-5 NA TRBV27 18 NA CASSRSPPGGTNNQPQHF TGTGCCAGCAGCCGCTCCCCCCCGGGCGGCACAAACAATCAGCCCCAGCATTTT
TRBJ2-7 NA TRBV27 17 NA CASSLLGDSSRSYEQYF TGTGCCAGCAGTTTATTAGGCGACAGCTCACGCTCCTACGAGCAGTACTTC
TRBJ2-3 NA TRBV24-1 15 NA CATSDVGGSTDTQYF TGTGCCACCAGTGATGTAGGGGGATCGACAGATACGCAGTATTTT
TRBJ2-2 NA TRBV14 14 NA CASSQAGRTGELFF TGTGCCAGCAGCCAAGCTGGACGCACCGGGGAGCTGTTTTTT
TRBJ2-7 NA TRBV28 15 NA CASSLSEPTGGEQYF TGTGCCAGCAGTTTATCGGAGCCTACCGGGGGCGAGCAGTACTTC